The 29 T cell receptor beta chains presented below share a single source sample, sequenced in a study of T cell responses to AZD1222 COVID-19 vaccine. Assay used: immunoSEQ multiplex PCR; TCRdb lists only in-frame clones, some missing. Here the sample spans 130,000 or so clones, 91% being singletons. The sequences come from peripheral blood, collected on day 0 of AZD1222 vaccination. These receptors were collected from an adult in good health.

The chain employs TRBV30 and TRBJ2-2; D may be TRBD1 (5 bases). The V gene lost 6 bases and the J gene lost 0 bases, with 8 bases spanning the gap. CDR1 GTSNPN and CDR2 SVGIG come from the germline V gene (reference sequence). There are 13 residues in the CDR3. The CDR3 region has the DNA TGTGCCTGTACAGGAGCGAACACCGGGGAGCTGTTTTTT. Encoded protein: CACTGANTGELFF.

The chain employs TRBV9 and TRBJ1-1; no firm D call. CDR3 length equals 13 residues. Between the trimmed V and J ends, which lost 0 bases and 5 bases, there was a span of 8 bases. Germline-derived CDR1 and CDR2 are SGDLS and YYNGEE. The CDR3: CASSVGDWTEAFF. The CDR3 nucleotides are TGTGCCAGCAGCGTAGGAGATTGGACTGAAGCTTTCTTT.

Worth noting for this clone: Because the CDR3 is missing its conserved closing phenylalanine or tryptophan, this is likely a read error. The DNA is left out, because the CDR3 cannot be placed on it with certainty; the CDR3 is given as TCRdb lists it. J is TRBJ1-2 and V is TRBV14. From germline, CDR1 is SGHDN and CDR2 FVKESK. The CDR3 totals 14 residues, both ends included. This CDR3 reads CASSQGTRKSHLAG.

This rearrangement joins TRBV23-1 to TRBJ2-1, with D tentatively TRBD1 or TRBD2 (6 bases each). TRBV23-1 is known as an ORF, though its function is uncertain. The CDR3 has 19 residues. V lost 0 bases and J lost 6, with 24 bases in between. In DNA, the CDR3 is TGCGCCAGCAGTCAATCGTCGGACCAGGGGAGGTCGCGGGCCAATGAGCAGTTCTTC. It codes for CASSQSSDQGRSRANEQFF.

The CDR3 nucleotides are TGTGCCACTGGGACTAGCGGGAGTGCTGAGCAGTTCTTC. This codes for CATGTSGSAEQFF. The V call is TRBV2, the J call TRBJ2-1, with 14 positions matching TRBD2. This CDR3 has 13 amino acids. CDR1 is SNHLY, CDR2 FYNNEI, per germline. V was clipped by 10 bases and J by 9 bases; unmatched bases: 5.

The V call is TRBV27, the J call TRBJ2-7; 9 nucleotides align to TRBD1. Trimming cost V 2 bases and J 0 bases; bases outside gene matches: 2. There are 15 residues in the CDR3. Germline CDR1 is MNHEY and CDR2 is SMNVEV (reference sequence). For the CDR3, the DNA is TGTGCCAGCAGTTTAACAGGGGGCAGCTCCTACGAGCAGTACTTC. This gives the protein CASSLTGGSSYEQYF.

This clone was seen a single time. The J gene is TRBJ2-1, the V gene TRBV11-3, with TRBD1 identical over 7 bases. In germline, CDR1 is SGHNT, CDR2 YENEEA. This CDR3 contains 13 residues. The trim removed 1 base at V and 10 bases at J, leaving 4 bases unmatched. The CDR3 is CASSLATGWEQFF. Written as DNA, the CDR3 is TGTGCCAGCAGCTTAGCGACAGGGTGGGAGCAGTTCTTC.

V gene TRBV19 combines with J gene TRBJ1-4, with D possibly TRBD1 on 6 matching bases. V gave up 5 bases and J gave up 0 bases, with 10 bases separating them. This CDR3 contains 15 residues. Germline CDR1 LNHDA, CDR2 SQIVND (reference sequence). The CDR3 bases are TGTGCCAGTAGTTCCCACAGGGCAACTAATGAAAAACTGTTTTTT. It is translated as CASSSHRATNEKLFF.

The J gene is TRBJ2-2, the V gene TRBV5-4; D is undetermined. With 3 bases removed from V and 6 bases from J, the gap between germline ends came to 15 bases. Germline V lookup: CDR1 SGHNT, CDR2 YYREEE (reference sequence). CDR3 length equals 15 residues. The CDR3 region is CASSSLGTGAGELFF. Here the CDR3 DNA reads TGTGCCAGCAGCTCATTAGGAACTGGGGCCGGGGAGCTGTTTTTT.

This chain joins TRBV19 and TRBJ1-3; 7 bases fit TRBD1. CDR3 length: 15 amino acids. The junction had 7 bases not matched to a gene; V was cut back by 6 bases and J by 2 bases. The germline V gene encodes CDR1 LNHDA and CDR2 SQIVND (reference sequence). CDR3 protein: CASSPFRGTGNTIYF. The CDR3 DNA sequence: TGTGCCAGTAGCCCTTTCAGGGGGACTGGAAACACCATATATTTT.

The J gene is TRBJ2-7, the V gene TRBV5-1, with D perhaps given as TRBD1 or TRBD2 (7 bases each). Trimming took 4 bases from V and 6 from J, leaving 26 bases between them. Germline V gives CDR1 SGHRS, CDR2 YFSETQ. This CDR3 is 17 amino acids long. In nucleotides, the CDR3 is TGCGCCAGCAGCACTACCTGGCGGGGGACAGTGATCCTCGAGCAGTACTTC. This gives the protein CASSTTWRGTVILEQYF.

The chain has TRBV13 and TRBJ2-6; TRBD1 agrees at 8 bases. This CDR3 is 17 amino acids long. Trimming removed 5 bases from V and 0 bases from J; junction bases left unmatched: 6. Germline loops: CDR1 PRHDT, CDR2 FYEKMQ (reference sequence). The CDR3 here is CASSITGGNSGANVLTF. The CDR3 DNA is TGTGCCAGCAGCATTACAGGGGGAAACTCTGGGGCCAACGTCCTGACTTTC.

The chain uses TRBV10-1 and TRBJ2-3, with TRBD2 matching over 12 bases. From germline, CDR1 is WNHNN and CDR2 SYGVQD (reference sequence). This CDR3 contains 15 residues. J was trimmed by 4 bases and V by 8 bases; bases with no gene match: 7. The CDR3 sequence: CASSRLAGVADTQYF. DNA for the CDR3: TGCGCCAGCTCAAGACTAGCGGGAGTGGCAGATACGCAGTATTTT.

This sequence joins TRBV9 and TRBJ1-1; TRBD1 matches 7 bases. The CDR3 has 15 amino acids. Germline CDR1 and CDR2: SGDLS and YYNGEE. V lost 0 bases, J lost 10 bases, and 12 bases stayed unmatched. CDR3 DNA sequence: TGTGCCAGCAGCGTAGCTCCCACCGACAGGGCGGGAGCTTTCTTT. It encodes CASSVAPTDRAGAFF.

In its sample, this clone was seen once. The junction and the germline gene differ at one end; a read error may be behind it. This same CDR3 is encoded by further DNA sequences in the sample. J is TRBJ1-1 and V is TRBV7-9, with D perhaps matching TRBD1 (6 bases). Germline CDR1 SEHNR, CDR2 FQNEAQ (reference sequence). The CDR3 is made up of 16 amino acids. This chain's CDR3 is CASSSTTGKGIAEAFF. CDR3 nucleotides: TGTGCCAGCAGCTCGACTACAGGGAAGGGAATTGCTGAAGCCTTCTTT.

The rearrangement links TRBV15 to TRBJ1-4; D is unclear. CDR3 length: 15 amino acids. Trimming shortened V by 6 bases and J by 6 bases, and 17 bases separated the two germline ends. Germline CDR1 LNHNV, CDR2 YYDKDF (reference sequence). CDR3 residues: CATSFRSRFYEKLFF. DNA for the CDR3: TGTGCCACCAGTTTCAGGAGCCGGTTTTATGAAAAACTGTTTTTT. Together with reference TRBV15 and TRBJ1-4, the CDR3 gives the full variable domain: DAMVIQNPRYQVTQFGKPVTLSCSQTLNHNVMYWYQQKSSQAPKLLFHYYDKDFNNEADTPDNFQSRRPNTSFCFLDIRSPGLGDTAMYLCATSFRSRFYEKLFFGSGTQLSVL.

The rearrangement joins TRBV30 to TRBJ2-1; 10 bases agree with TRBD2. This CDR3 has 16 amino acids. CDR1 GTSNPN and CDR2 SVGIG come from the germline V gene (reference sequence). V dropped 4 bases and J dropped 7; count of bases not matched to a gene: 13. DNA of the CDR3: TGTGCCTGGATCCCGACTAGCGGGTATGGTATAAATGAGCAGTTCTTC. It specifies CAWIPTSGYGINEQFF.

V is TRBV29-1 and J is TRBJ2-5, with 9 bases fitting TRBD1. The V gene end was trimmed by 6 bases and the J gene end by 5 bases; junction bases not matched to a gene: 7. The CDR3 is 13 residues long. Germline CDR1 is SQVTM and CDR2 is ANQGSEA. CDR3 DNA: TGCAGCGTCCAGGACAGGGGACAGGAGACCCAGTACTTC. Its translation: CSVQDRGQETQYF.

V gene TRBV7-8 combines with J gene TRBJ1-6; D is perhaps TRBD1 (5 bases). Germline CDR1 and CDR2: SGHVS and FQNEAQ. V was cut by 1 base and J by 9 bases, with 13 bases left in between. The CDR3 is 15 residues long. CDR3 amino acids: CASSLGQGGSSPLHF. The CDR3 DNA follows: TGTGCCAGCAGCTTAGGGCAGGGTGGGAGTTCACCCCTCCACTTT.

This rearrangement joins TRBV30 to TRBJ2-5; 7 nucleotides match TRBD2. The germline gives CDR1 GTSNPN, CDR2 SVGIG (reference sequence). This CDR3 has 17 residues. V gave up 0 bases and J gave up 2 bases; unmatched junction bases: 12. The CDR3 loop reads CAWSVRGSTGGQETQYF. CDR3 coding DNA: TGTGCCTGGAGTGTACGGGGGTCGACCGGGGGGCAAGAGACCCAGTACTTC.

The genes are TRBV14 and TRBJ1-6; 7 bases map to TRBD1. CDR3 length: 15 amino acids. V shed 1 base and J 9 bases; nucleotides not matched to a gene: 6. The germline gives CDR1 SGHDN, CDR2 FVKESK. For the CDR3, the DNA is TGTGCCAGCAGCCAAGGCTCCCCAGGGGGTTCACCCCTCCACTTT. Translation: CASSQGSPGGSPLHF.

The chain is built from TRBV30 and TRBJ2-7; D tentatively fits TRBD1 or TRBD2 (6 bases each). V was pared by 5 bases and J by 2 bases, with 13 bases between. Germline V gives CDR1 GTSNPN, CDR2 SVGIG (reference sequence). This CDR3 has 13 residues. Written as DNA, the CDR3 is TGTGCCTGGGGGGGGCGTGCAGCCTACGAGCAGTACTTC. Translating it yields CAWGGRAAYEQYF. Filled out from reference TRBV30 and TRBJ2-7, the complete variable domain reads SQTIHQWPATLVQPVGSPLSLECTVEGTSNPNLYWYRQAAGRGLQLLFYSVGIGQISSEVPQNLSASRPQDRQFILSSKKLLLSDSGFYLCAWGGRAAYEQYFGPGTRLTVT.

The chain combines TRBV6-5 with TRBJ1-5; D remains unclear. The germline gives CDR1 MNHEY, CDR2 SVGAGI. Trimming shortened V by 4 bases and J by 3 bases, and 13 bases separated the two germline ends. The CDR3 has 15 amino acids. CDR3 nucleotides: TGTGCCAGCAGTTCCCTGGGCAGGTCCAATCAGCCCCAGCATTTT. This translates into CASSSLGRSNQPQHF.

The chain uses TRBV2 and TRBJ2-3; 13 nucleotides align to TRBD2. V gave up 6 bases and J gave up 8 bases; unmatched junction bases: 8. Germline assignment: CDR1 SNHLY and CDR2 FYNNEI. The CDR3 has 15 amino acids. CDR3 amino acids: CASSLGLAGAGTQYF. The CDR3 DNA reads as TGTGCCAGCAGCCTCGGACTAGCGGGAGCGGGTACGCAGTATTTT.

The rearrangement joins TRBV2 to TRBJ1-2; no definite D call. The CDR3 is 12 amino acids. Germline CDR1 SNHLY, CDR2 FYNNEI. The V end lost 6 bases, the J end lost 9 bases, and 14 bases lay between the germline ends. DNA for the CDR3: TGTGCCAGCAGGCCCGACGGGTTTAGCTACACCTTC. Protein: CASRPDGFSYTF.

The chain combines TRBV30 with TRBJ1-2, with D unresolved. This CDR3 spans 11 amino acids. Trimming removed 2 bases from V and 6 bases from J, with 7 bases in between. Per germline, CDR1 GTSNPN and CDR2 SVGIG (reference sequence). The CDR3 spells CAWSTLHGYTF. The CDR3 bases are TGTGCCTGGAGTACTCTCCATGGCTACACCTTC.

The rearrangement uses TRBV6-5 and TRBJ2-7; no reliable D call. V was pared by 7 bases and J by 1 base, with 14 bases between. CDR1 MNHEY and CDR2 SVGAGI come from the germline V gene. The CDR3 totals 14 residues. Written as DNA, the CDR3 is TGTGCCAGCACCTCCCAAACGCGGTCCTACGAGCAGTACTTC. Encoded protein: CASTSQTRSYEQYF.

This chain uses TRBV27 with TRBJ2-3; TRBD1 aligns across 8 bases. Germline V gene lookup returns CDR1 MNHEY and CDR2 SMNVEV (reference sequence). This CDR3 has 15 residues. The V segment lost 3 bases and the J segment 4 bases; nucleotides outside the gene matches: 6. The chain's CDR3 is CASSFQGAISDTQYF. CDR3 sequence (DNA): TGTGCCAGCAGTTTTCAGGGGGCGATTTCAGATACGCAGTATTTT.

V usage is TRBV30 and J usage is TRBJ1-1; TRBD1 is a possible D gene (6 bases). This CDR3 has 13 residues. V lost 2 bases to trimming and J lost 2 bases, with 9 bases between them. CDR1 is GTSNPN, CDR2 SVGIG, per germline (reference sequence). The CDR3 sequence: CAWSRGPNTEAFF. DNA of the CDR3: TGTGCCTGGAGTCGGGGGCCCAACACTGAAGCTTTCTTT.